The 3 T cell receptor beta chains listed next were all sequenced from one sample in a study of regulatory T cells in long-lasting Graves disease listed by TCRdb under 2021. Interpreted using the paper, the time point label stands for: newly diagnosed GD, antithyroid drugs for less than 3 months. RNA was extracted from PBMCs in TRIzol for both TCR sequencing and RNA sequencing. To prepare the library, multiplex PCR was applied. The listed sequencing device is Illumina HiSeq 4000. To build TCR beta libraries, CDR3 regions were amplified by Arm-PCR using iRepertoire HTBI primers. TCRdb cleaned the public reads at Q25 with fastp, built clones with MiXCR and kept in-frame beta chains. Rows with one shared CDR3 protein collapse into an entry with the most common genes and DNA. The sample records about 320,000 distinct CDR3 sequences, 18% of which are singletons. The ten top clones hold less than 45% of the sample.

Material: peripheral blood mononuclear cells (PBMCs), obtained at new diagnosis, from a patient treated with antithyroid drugs. These receptors were collected from a female donor with Graves disease.

About this clonotype: This likely traces to a read error, being one base from a far larger clone. The J gene is TRBJ1-1, the V gene TRBV6-2 or TRBV6-3; D gene ambiguous. Trimming left V 5 bases short and J 1 base short, with 17 bases between. This CDR3 region has 16 residues. The germline V gene encodes CDR1 MNHEY and CDR2 SVGEGT. The chain's CDR3 is CASSEREFRKNTEAFF. CDR3 nucleotides: TGTGCCAGCAGTGAAAGAGAGTTTCGGAAGAACACTGAAGCTTTCTTT.

This clonotype was seen repeatedly, ten times or more. This chain uses TRBV12-3 or TRBV12-4 with TRBJ1-5; 8 nucleotides line up with TRBD1. The CDR3 extends over 15 amino acids. J was trimmed by 7 bases and V by 5 bases; bases with no gene match: 10. The chain's CDR3 is CASSLPQAGGQPQHF. DNA for the CDR3: TGTGCCAGCAGTCTCCCCCAAGCAGGGGGCCAGCCCCAGCATTTT.

This clonotype was seen repeatedly, ten times or more. This rearrangement joins TRBV2 to TRBJ2-7; D possibly corresponds to TRBD1 (5 bases). CDR3 length: 15 residues. Trimming pared 10 bases from V and 4 bases from J, leaving 23 bases between. Germline CDR1 and CDR2: SNHLY and FYNNEI. This CDR3 reads CATLALGPGGYEQYF. CDR3 in DNA: TGTGCCACCCTCGCCCTGGGGCCGGGCGGATACGAGCAGTACTTC.